This entry lists 27 T cell receptor beta chains sequenced from one sample in a study of blood T cell repertoires in COVID-19. TCRdb's copy holds only in-frame clones and misses some; the assay was immunoSEQ multiplex PCR. The sample contains 250,000 to 300,000 clones, about nine tenths of which appear only once. Source material: PBMCs or T cells enriched from blood (not recorded which). The receptors shown here come from a man aged 18 to 30 who had recovered from COVID-19.

This clone was seen a single time. The V gene is TRBV13, the J gene TRBJ2-5; TRBD2 aligns across 13 bases. J gave up 5 bases and V 3 bases, and 6 bases lay outside the gene matches. The germline V gene encodes CDR1 PRHDT and CDR2 FYEKMQ (reference sequence). The CDR3 sequence is 16 residues long. This CDR3 is CASSLTSGGSLETQYF. The CDR3 DNA is TGTGCCAGCAGCTTGACTAGCGGGGGGTCCCTGGAGACCCAGTACTTC.

The genes are TRBV7-2 and TRBJ1-1; no firm D call. V shed 4 bases and J shed 3 bases, with 9 bases lying between them. Germline lookup yields CDR1 SGHTA and CDR2 FQGNSA. The CDR3 extends over 13 amino acids. CDR3: CASSSPLYTEAFF. CDR3 coding DNA: TGTGCCAGCAGCTCCCCCCTTTACACTGAAGCTTTCTTT.

This clone appeared once. The chain uses TRBV7-9 and TRBJ1-2, with D unresolved. Trimming pared 1 base from V and 5 bases from J, leaving 8 bases between. Germline assignment: CDR1 SEHNR and CDR2 FQNEAQ (reference sequence). This CDR3 region has 13 residues. The CDR3 sequence: CASSLVEEYGYTF. The CDR3 DNA reads TGTGCCAGCAGCTTAGTAGAGGAGTATGGCTACACCTTC.

V is TRBV6-5 and J is TRBJ2-5; D uncertain. The CDR3 totals 14 residues. Germline-derived CDR1 and CDR2 are MNHEY and SVGAGI. V shed 4 bases and J shed 2 bases, with 11 bases lying between them. The CDR3 sequence: CASSWVGSQETQYF. In DNA form, the CDR3 reads TGTGCCAGCAGTTGGGTGGGCAGTCAAGAGACCCAGTACTTC.

The chain couples TRBV24-1 to TRBJ2-7, with 7 bases that match TRBD2. This CDR3 is 13 amino acids long. Per germline, CDR1 KGHDR and CDR2 SFDVKD. With V trimmed by 6 bases and J by 2 bases, 3 bases remained unmatched. CDR3 in amino acids: CATSRDYAYEQYF. The DNA of the CDR3 is TGTGCCACCAGTCGGGACTACGCCTACGAGCAGTACTTC.

The chain links TRBV11-2 to TRBJ2-5, with 7 positions matching TRBD2. Per germline, CDR1 SGHAT and CDR2 FQNNGV. The CDR3 runs 16 residues. The V segment lost 5 bases and the J segment 7 bases; nucleotides outside the gene matches: 16. This chain's CDR3 is CASSLGLSGTKGTQYF. Written as DNA, the CDR3 is TGTGCCAGCAGCCTGGGACTATCGGGAACCAAGGGGACCCAGTACTTC. Based on the CDR3 plus reference TRBV11-2 and TRBJ2-5, the full variable domain is EAGVAQSPRYKIIEKRQSVAFWCNPISGHATLYWYQQILGQGPKLLIQFQNNGVVDDSQLPKDRFSAERLKGVDSTLKIQPAKLEDSAVYLCASSLGLSGTKGTQYFGPGTRLLVL.

Details on this clone: One end of the junction does not line up with germline, which may come from a read error. This chain connects TRBV6-1 to TRBJ1-1; 8 nucleotides align to TRBD1. Germline V lookup: CDR1 MNHNS, CDR2 SASEGT. CDR3 length equals 15 residues. The CDR3 loop is CDSSEGQGLNTEAFF. DNA of the CDR3: TGTGACAGCAGTGAAGGACAGGGCTTGAACACTGAAGCTTTCTTT.

This clone came up a few times. The V call is TRBV6-5, the J call TRBJ1-2; tentatively, D is TRBD1 (5 bases). This CDR3 is 14 amino acids long. Germline lookup yields CDR1 MNHEY and CDR2 SVGAGI. Deletions cut 4 bases from V and 0 bases from J, with 9 bases between. The CDR3 protein is CASSLGQTNYGYTF. CDR3 DNA sequence: TGTGCCAGCAGTTTGGGGCAGACTAACTATGGCTACACCTTC.

This clone was seen only once. The chain links TRBV7-9 to TRBJ1-2; 8 nucleotides agree with TRBD1. Per germline, CDR1 SEHNR and CDR2 FQNEAQ (reference sequence). This CDR3 comprises 14 residues. J lost 8 bases, V lost 5 bases, and 10 bases had no gene match. CDR3 protein: CASSPNDRGEGYTF. Here the CDR3 DNA reads TGTGCCAGCAGCCCCAACGACAGGGGTGAAGGCTACACCTTC.

The chain uses TRBV30 and TRBJ1-3, with no clear D. Per germline, CDR1 GTSNPN and CDR2 SVGIG (reference sequence). Trimming removed 4 bases from V and 4 bases from J, with 17 bases in between. The CDR3 is 15 residues long. The CDR3 DNA follows: TGTGCCTGGATCCCCCGGTTGGAGTTGGGAAACACCATATATTTT. Its protein product is CAWIPRLELGNTIYF.

This clone was counted a few times. CDR3 sequence (DNA): TGTGCCAGCAGCTCCAGCCGGGACAGGCTGCGGAACACTGAAGCTTTCTTT. This translates into CASSSSRDRLRNTEAFF. The V call is TRBV11-2, the J call TRBJ1-1; TRBD1 matches 8 bases. The ends lost 4 bases at V and 1 base at J; junction bases unmatched: 11. This CDR3 region has 17 residues. Germline CDR1 reads SGHAT; CDR2 reads FQNNGV.

The V gene is TRBV28, the J gene TRBJ2-1; 15 bases are a match to TRBD2. This CDR3 has 19 residues. CDR1 and CDR2 (germline): MDHEN, SYDVKM. Germline trimming cut 4 bases from V and 3 bases from J; bases unmatched to any gene: 10. CDR3 in amino acids: CASSWGLAGGPNDYNEQFF. The CDR3 coding sequence is TGTGCCAGCAGTTGGGGACTAGCGGGAGGCCCAAATGACTACAATGAGCAGTTCTTC.

The CDR3 sequence is CASSPRSGNTIYF. The CDR3, as DNA: TGTGCCAGCTCACCCCGCTCTGGAAACACCATATATTTT. This chain uses TRBV18 with TRBJ1-3; D remains unclear. V was cut by 3 bases and J by 0 bases, with 3 bases left in between. The CDR3 length is 13 residues. Germline loops: CDR1 KGHSH, CDR2 LQKENI.

This sequence joins TRBV30 and TRBJ2-7; no clear D gene. Trimming took off 3 bases at V and 2 bases at J, with 8 bases between the two ends. Per germline, CDR1 GTSNPN and CDR2 SVGIG (reference sequence). The CDR3 totals 12 residues. The CDR3 sequence is CAWSRLAYEQYF. The CDR3 DNA reads TGTGCCTGGAGCCGGCTAGCCTACGAGCAGTACTTC.

The chain has TRBV28 and TRBJ1-2; 10 bases agree with TRBD1. This CDR3 region has 15 residues. Germline trimming cut 4 bases from V and 2 bases from J; bases unmatched to any gene: 4. CDR1 and CDR2 from the germline V gene are MDHEN and SYDVKM. CDR3 coding DNA: TGTGCCAGCAGTTCAGGACAGGGGGGAAACTATGGCTACACCTTC. Its translation: CASSSGQGGNYGYTF.

This chain joins TRBV25-1 and TRBJ2-7; D uncertain. The germline V gene has CDR1 MGHDK and CDR2 SYGVNS. The CDR3 has 11 amino acids. Trimming stripped 4 bases from V and 3 bases from J, with 4 bases between. The CDR3, as DNA: TGTGCCAGCAGTGCCGGCTACGAGCAGTACTTC. Its protein product is CASSAGYEQYF.

This clone has only one observation. This chain uses TRBV19 with TRBJ1-6, with D perhaps TRBD1 (5 bases). Germline lookup yields CDR1 LNHDA and CDR2 SQIVND (reference sequence). Trimming removed 5 bases from V and 7 bases from J, with 12 bases in between. CDR3 size: 14 residues. The CDR3 sequence is CASSVRGGNSPLHF. CDR3 DNA sequence: TGTGCCAGTAGTGTACGTGGGGGGAATTCACCCCTCCACTTT.

The V call is TRBV24-1, the J call TRBJ2-1, with 8 bases matching TRBD2. This CDR3 comprises 16 residues. The V gene's germline CDR1 is KGHDR and CDR2 SFDVKD. J gave up 8 bases and V 5 bases, and 13 bases lay outside the gene matches. The CDR3 here is CATSGREAGVWDEQFF. In DNA, the CDR3 is TGTGCCACCAGTGGCCGTGAAGCGGGAGTTTGGGATGAGCAGTTCTTC.

The chain couples TRBV9 to TRBJ2-3; 11 nucleotides match TRBD2. Looked up from germline, CDR1 is SGDLS and CDR2 is YYNGEE. CDR3 length: 16 residues. The V gene end was trimmed by 3 bases and the J gene end by 2 bases; junction bases not matched to a gene: 5. The CDR3 protein is CASSARLAGSTDTQYF. The CDR3 nucleotides are TGTGCCAGCAGCGCTAGACTAGCGGGATCCACAGATACGCAGTATTTT.

The chain is built from TRBV7-3 and TRBJ2-3; 7 bases line up with TRBD2. The germline V gene has CDR1 SGHTA and CDR2 FQGTGA. The CDR3 is 15 residues long. The junction had 7 bases not matched to a gene; V was cut back by 5 bases and J by 2 bases. CDR3 amino acids: CASSLVRGDTDTQYF. CDR3 nucleotide sequence: TGTGCCAGCAGCCTAGTCCGGGGGGACACAGATACGCAGTATTTT. Combining the CDR3 with reference TRBV7-3 and TRBJ2-3 gives the whole variable domain GAGVSQTPSNKVTEKGKYVELRCDPISGHTALYWYRQSLGQGPEFLIYFQGTGAADDSGLPNDRFFAVRPEGSVSTLKIQRTERGDSAVYLCASSLVRGDTDTQYFGPGTRLTVL.

The rearrangement joins TRBV30 to TRBJ1-3; D is uncertain. Germline CDR1 GTSNPN, CDR2 SVGIG (reference sequence). The V and J ends lost 1 base and 0 bases respectively, with 13 bases between them. The CDR3 contains 16 residues. Here the CDR3 DNA reads TGTGCCTGGAGTGCAAAGGGAGTCAACTCTGGAAACACCATATATTTT. It specifies CAWSAKGVNSGNTIYF.

V usage is TRBV27 and J usage is TRBJ1-5; D call uncertain. The CDR3 has 15 amino acids. The germline V and J ends were trimmed by 4 bases and 0 bases, with 10 bases remaining between them. Germline V lookup: CDR1 MNHEY, CDR2 SMNVEV (reference sequence). This CDR3 is CASSSAGYSNQPQHF. The CDR3 nucleotides are TGTGCCAGCAGTTCTGCAGGATATAGCAATCAGCCCCAGCATTTT.

The chain recombines TRBV5-4 with TRBJ2-7, with 8 bases identical to TRBD2. V gave up 1 base and J gave up 0 bases; unmatched junction bases: 3. The CDR3 has 15 residues. Germline V lookup: CDR1 SGHNT, CDR2 YYREEE (reference sequence). Here the CDR3 DNA reads TGTGCCAGCAGCTTGAAGGGGACTAGCTCCTACGAGCAGTACTTC. Protein product: CASSLKGTSSYEQYF.

The chain has TRBV6-5 and TRBJ2-7; D is unclear. The CDR3 covers 16 residues. Germline CDR1 is MNHEY and CDR2 is SVGAGI. Trimming pared 2 bases from V and 0 bases from J, leaving 14 bases between. The CDR3 reads CASSYRYGGYSYEQYF. CDR3 nucleotide sequence: TGTGCCAGCAGTTACCGGTATGGCGGATACTCCTACGAGCAGTACTTC.

The rearrangement links TRBV18 to TRBJ2-5, with D hard to call. Germline V gene sequence: CDR1 KGHSH, CDR2 LQKENI. CDR3 length: 14 residues. Between the trimmed V and J ends, which lost 4 bases and 5 bases, there was a span of 14 bases. The CDR3 loop is CASSLRPQRETQYF. CDR3 DNA: TGTGCCAGCTCACTCCGACCTCAGAGGGAGACCCAGTACTTC. Drawing the rest from reference TRBV18 and TRBJ2-5, the complete variable domain is NAGVMQNPRHLVRRRGQEARLRCSPMKGHSHVYWYRQLPEEGLKFMVYLQKENIIDESGMPKERFSAEFPKEGPSILRIQQVVRGDSAAYFCASSLRPQRETQYFGPGTRLLVL.

The genes are TRBV6-4 and TRBJ2-1; 9 nucleotides align to TRBD2. The CDR3 is 15 amino acids. CDR1 and CDR2 from the germline V gene are MRHNA and SNTAGT. V trimming: 3 bases; J trimming: 6 bases; junction bases outside the gene matches: 6. The CDR3 here is CASSEASGRFNEQFF. In DNA, the CDR3 is TGTGCCAGCAGTGAAGCCAGCGGGAGGTTCAATGAGCAGTTCTTC.

The V and J genes are TRBV5-6 and TRBJ1-5; a weak D match, TRBD1 (5 bases). Trimming removed 0 bases at V and 4 bases at J, with 8 bases between. CDR1 SGHDT and CDR2 YYEEEE come from the germline V gene. The CDR3 is 14 amino acids. The CDR3 sequence is CASSLAGMNQPQHF. The CDR3 nucleotides read TGTGCCAGCAGCTTGGCAGGGATGAATCAGCCCCAGCATTTT. Full variable domain (missing parts from reference TRBV5-6 and TRBJ1-5): DAGVTQSPTHLIKTRGQQVTLRCSPKSGHDTVSWYQQALGQGPQFIFQYYEEEERQRGNFPDRFSGHQFPNYSSELNVNALLLGDSALYLCASSLAGMNQPQHFGDGTRLSIL.